These 6 T cell receptor beta chains share one sample of origin, sequenced in a study of Graves' ophthalmopathy and Graves' hyperthyroidism. Amplification targeted the TCR beta CDR3 regions, with RNA transcripts as the source material. HTBI-primed first-round RT-PCR preceded second-round multiplex PCR. Each CDR3 protein is one row after TCRdb ran MiXCR on the multiplex PCR reads. The table has around 600,000 distinct CDR3 sequences, just over 40% seen once. Specimen: peripheral blood. The receptors come from an adult man with Graves' ophthalmopathy.

This clonotype was seen at least ten times. The chain recombines TRBV9 with TRBJ1-4, with 7 positions matching TRBD1. The V and J ends lost 1 base and 5 bases, in that order; junction bases with no gene match: 5. The CDR3 extends over 15 amino acids. Germline CDR1 SGDLS, CDR2 YYNGEE. CDR3 sequence (DNA): TGTGCCAGCAGCGTAACAGGGGTGGCAAATGAAAAACTGTTTTTT. Encoded protein: CASSVTGVANEKLFF.

Comments on this clonotype: This may come from a read error, since a much larger clone is one base off. The chain carries TRBV7-6 and TRBJ2-7; 9 positions match TRBD2. CDR3 length equals 17 residues. CDR1 and CDR2 (germline): SGHVS, FNYEAQ. CDR3 sequence: CVSSLGSGGPSSYEQYF. The CDR3 bases are TGTGTCAGCAGCTTAGGTAGCGGGGGCCCCTCCTCCTACGAGCAGTACTTC.

At least ten counts were recorded for this clonotype. This chain links TRBV6-6 with TRBJ2-7, with a weak D call TRBD1 (6 bases). The V end lost 6 bases, the J end lost 1 base, and 7 bases lay between the germline ends. Per the germline V gene, CDR1 is MNHNY and CDR2 is SVGAGI (reference sequence). The CDR3 runs 12 residues. CDR3: CASRDRSYEQYF. CDR3 bases: TGTGCCAGCAGGGACAGATCCTACGAGCAGTACTTC.

The chain couples TRBV7-3 to TRBJ2-4; TRBD1 matches at 9 bases. CDR1 is SGHTA, CDR2 FQGTGA, per germline. CDR3 length: 13 amino acids. V shed 5 bases and J 8 bases; nucleotides not matched to a gene: 4. The DNA of the CDR3 is TGTGCCAGCAGCCGGACAGGGGTGGACATTCAGTACTTC. It specifies CASSRTGVDIQYF.

The CDR3 nucleotides are TGTGCCAGCAGTTTCCCGCCGGGTCGCTCAACAGGCTACACCTTC. It yields the protein CASSFPPGRSTGYTF. The rearrangement joins TRBV6-5 to TRBJ1-2; D gene ambiguous. CDR3 length equals 15 residues. V was cut by 4 bases and J by 8 bases, with 20 bases left in between. The V gene's germline CDR1 is MNHEY and CDR2 SVGAGI.

This clonotype was picked up many times. The V and J genes are TRBV19 and TRBJ1-2, with D perhaps matching TRBD1 (5 bases). Germline loops: CDR1 LNHDA, CDR2 SQIVND (reference sequence). CDR3 length equals 13 residues. V was shortened by 7 bases and J by 1 base, with 10 bases between the two germline ends. The CDR3 spells CASKSRDNYGYTF. In DNA form, the CDR3 reads TGTGCCAGTAAGTCCAGGGATAACTATGGCTACACCTTC.